The rows below give T cell receptor beta chains drawn from one sample of a study of blood T cell repertoires in COVID-19. Assay used: immunoSEQ multiplex PCR; TCRdb lists only in-frame clones, some missing. This table holds under 300,000 clones, 85% to 90% found once. The sequenced sample consisted of peripheral blood. These receptors originate from a woman aged 25 to 45 with COVID-19, enrolled during active disease. CDR3s include the opening cysteine and the closing phenylalanine or tryptophan. A D gene is named only where the DNA matches it firmly. Part of the rows lack a size; the others show once, few, many or a class for expanded clones.

-	TRBV6-5	TRBJ2-7	-	CASSYSTGYEQYF	TGTGCCAGCAGTTACTCGACAGGTTACGAGCAGTACTTC
-	TRBV4-1	TRBJ1-2	-	CASSQRQVQTYGYTF	TGCGCCAGCAGCCAACGACAGGTTCAGACCTATGGCTACACCTTC
-	TRBV6-5	TRBJ1-2	-	CASRAGFGYTF	TGTGCCAGCAGGGCAGGGTTCGGCTACACCTTC
few	TRBV27	TRBJ1-1	-	CASSIVRGGEAFF	TGTGCCAGCAGTATTGTTCGGGGAGGGGAAGCTTTCTTT
few	TRBV18	TRBJ1-4	-	CASSPSRGGEKLFF	TGTGCCAGCTCACCGAGCAGGGGTGGCGAAAAACTGTTTTTT
-	TRBV3-1/TRBV3-2	TRBJ1-2	-	CASSQEEGKLWYGYTF	TGTGCCAGCAGCCAAGAGGAGGGGAAACTGTGGTATGGCTACACCTTC
-	TRBV3-1/TRBV3-2	TRBJ1-3	TRBD1	CASSHARDRGFFGNTIYF	TGTGCCAGCAGCCACGCCCGGGACAGGGGGTTTTTTGGAAACACCATATATTTT
-	TRBV6-5	TRBJ1-1	-	CASSYAGRGEAFF	TGTGCCAGCAGTTACGCAGGGCGGGGAGAAGCTTTCTTT
-	TRBV19	TRBJ2-3	-	CASSILRDSYQYF	TGTGCCAGTAGTATCCTTCGCGACTCCTACCAGTATTTT
-	TRBV5-4	TRBJ1-3	TRBD1	CASSQGQSSGNTIYF	TGTGCCAGCAGCCAGGGACAGAGCTCTGGAAACACCATATATTTT
-	TRBV3-1/TRBV3-2	TRBJ1-1	-	CASSQDVGAVNTEAFF	TGTGCCAGCAGCCAAGATGTGGGGGCAGTGAACACTGAAGCTTTCTTT
-	TRBV7-8	TRBJ2-2	-	CASSFRSTGELFF	TGTGCCAGCAGCTTCAGAAGCACCGGGGAGCTGTTTTTT
-	TRBV19	TRBJ2-5	TRBD2	CASSIWASGKETQYF	TGTGCCAGTAGTATTTGGGCCAGCGGGAAAGAGACCCAGTACTTC
-	TRBV15	TRBJ2-3	TRBD2	CATSGTTFGTDTQYF	TGTGCCACCAGTGGGACTACCTTTGGCACAGATACGCAGTATTTT
few	TRBV29-1	TRBJ2-5	TRBD1	CSVSKAQGGETQYF	TGCAGCGTTAGTAAGGCACAGGGGGGAGAGACCCAGTACTTC
-	TRBV11-2	TRBJ1-2	TRBD1	CASSSSQGNYGYTF	TGTGCCAGCAGCTCCTCACAGGGGAACTATGGCTACACCTTC
-	TRBV7-9	TRBJ2-3	TRBD2	CASNSLSGGASDTQYF	TGTGCCAGCAACTCCCTAAGCGGGGGGGCATCAGATACGCAGTATTTT
once	TRBV7-9	TRBJ1-3	-	CASSLGRVANTIYF	TGTGCCAGCAGCTTGGGGCGAGTCGCAAACACCATATATTTT
-	TRBV27	TRBJ2-5	-	CASSPRDMWETQYF	TGTGCCAGCAGTCCTCGGGACATGTGGGAGACCCAGTACTTC
-	TRBV13	TRBJ2-7	-	CASSHYYEQYF	TGTGCCAGCAGTCACTACTACGAGCAGTACTTC
once	TRBV3-1/TRBV3-2	TRBJ2-5	TRBD1	CASRRRQGQETQYF	TGTGCCAGCAGACGTAGACAGGGGCAAGAGACCCAGTACTTC
-	TRBV7-9	TRBJ2-3	TRBD1	CASLPVRDRGRNTQYF	TGTGCCAGCCTCCCCGTCAGGGACAGGGGGCGAAATACGCAGTATTTT
-	TRBV28	TRBJ2-1	TRBD1	CASSLRDRGLFEQFF	TGTGCCAGCAGTCTCCGGGACAGGGGGTTGTTTGAGCAGTTCTTC
-	TRBV19	TRBJ2-2	-	CASSYRTALVSTGELFF	TGTGCCAGTAGTTACCGGACAGCCCTCGTCTCAACCGGGGAGCTGTTTTTT
-	TRBV6-5	TRBJ2-7	-	CASSYSKTRYEQYF	TGTGCCAGCAGTTACTCTAAGACTAGATACGAGCAGTACTTC
-	TRBV18	TRBJ1-2	-	CASSQQRGDDGYTF	TGTGCCAGCTCCCAGCAACGGGGGGATGACGGCTACACCTTC
-	TRBV7-6	TRBJ2-5	TRBD2	CASSPRPLAGGSQYF	TGTGCCAGCAGCCCCCGTCCTCTAGCGGGGGGGTCCCAGTACTTC
-	TRBV18	TRBJ1-2	TRBD1	CASSRDRDSYGYTF	TGTGCCAGCTCACGGGACAGAGACTCGTATGGCTACACCTTC
-	TRBV7-9	TRBJ2-5	TRBD2	CASSLISGGDETQYF	TGTGCCAGCAGCTTAATTAGCGGGGGGGATGAGACCCAGTACTTC
few	TRBV5-1	TRBJ1-2	TRBD1	CASSLAQGVLYGYTF	TGCGCCAGCAGCTTGGCTCAGGGGGTCCTCTATGGCTACACCTTC
-	TRBV30	TRBJ2-2	-	CAWSVPPSVGELFF	TGTGCCTGGAGCGTTCCCCCTAGCGTCGGGGAGCTGTTTTTT
-	TRBV9	TRBJ1-5	-	CASSPDRYSNQPQHF	TGTGCCAGCAGCCCCGACAGATATAGCAATCAGCCCCAGCATTTT
-	TRBV5-1	TRBJ2-7	TRBD2	CASSRWTSGGTPTYEQYF	TGCGCCAGCAGTCGCTGGACTAGCGGGGGGACCCCAACCTACGAGCAGTACTTC
-	TRBV4-1	TRBJ2-2	-	CASSQEGQGTGELFF	TGCGCCAGCAGCCAAGAAGGCCAGGGCACCGGGGAGCTGTTTTTT
once	TRBV4-1	TRBJ2-5	-	CASSLSFRGQETQYF	TGCGCCAGCAGCCTATCATTTAGGGGGCAAGAGACCCAGTACTTC
-	TRBV6-5	TRBJ2-5	-	CASSYSRGGRETQYF	TGTGCCAGCAGTTACTCGCGGGGTGGTCGGGAGACCCAGTACTTC
once	TRBV27	TRBJ1-4	-	CASSHPGNNEKLFF	TGTGCCAGCAGCCATCCCGGGAATAATGAAAAACTGTTTTTT
-	TRBV7-9	TRBJ1-5	-	CASSFVENRANQPQHF	TGTGCCAGCAGCTTCGTGGAGAACAGGGCCAATCAGCCCCAGCATTTT
once	TRBV5-1	TRBJ1-1	TRBD1	CASSSTGQLNTEAFF	TGCGCCAGCAGCTCCACGGGACAGTTGAACACTGAAGCTTTCTTT
-	TRBV10-1	TRBJ2-1	-	CASSESVGGEQFF	TGCGCCAGCAGTGAGTCTGTCGGGGGTGAGCAGTTCTTC